The 27 T cell receptor beta chains reported below all come from one sample, sequenced in a study of blood T cell repertoires in COVID-19. Clones were read by immunoSEQ multiplex PCR, and TCRdb kept only the in-frame ones, dropping some. The repertoire holds around 230,000 clones, with approximately 80% as singletons. Material: peripheral blood. The receptors stem from a middle-aged man who had recovered from COVID-19.

The chain employs TRBV9 and TRBJ1-2, with TRBD1 identical over 11 bases. V was pared by 4 bases and J by 3 bases, with 2 bases of the junction left unmatched. CDR3 length: 14 amino acids. Germline V CDR1 and CDR2: SGDLS, YYNGEE. This CDR3 reads CASSSGQGDYGYTF. The CDR3 DNA is TGTGCCAGCAGCTCGGGACAGGGGGACTATGGCTACACCTTC.

This rearrangement joins TRBV20-1 to TRBJ1-3, with D possibly matching TRBD1 (6 bases). The CDR3 is 14 amino acids. Trimming stripped 3 bases from V and 2 bases from J, with 11 bases between. Germline V CDR1 and CDR2: DFQATT, SNEGSKA (reference sequence). The CDR3: CSASTGTAGNTIYF. CDR3 DNA sequence: TGCAGTGCTAGTACAGGGACGGCTGGAAACACCATATATTTT.

J is TRBJ1-1 and V is TRBV7-9; TRBD1 aligns across 7 bases. This CDR3 contains 13 residues. Germline V gene lookup returns CDR1 SEHNR and CDR2 FQNEAQ (reference sequence). V shed 9 bases and J 5 bases; nucleotides not matched to a gene: 9. In nucleotides, the CDR3 is TGTGCCAGTCTTGAGGGGGCGGGGACTGAAGCTTTCTTT. Translation gives CASLEGAGTEAFF.

The J gene is TRBJ1-1, the V gene TRBV2; 7 nucleotides line up with TRBD1. The trim removed 7 bases at V and 8 bases at J, leaving 7 bases unmatched. This CDR3 has 12 residues. CDR1 is SNHLY, CDR2 FYNNEI, per germline. The CDR3, as DNA: TGTGCCAGCAAATTACAGGGGCCGGAAGCTTTCTTT. Translated, it gives CASKLQGPEAFF.

This clone was detected only once. CDR3 bases: TGTGCCAGTAGTATCTTTACAGAAGGGAACACTGAAGCTTTCTTT. Protein: CASSIFTEGNTEAFF. V is TRBV19 and J is TRBJ1-1; D uncertain. Germline CDR1 LNHDA, CDR2 SQIVND (reference sequence). The V gene lost 3 bases and the J gene lost 1 base, with 12 bases spanning the gap. The CDR3 extends over 15 amino acids. The complete variable domain, with remaining parts taken from reference TRBV19 and TRBJ1-1, reads DGGITQSPKYLFRKEGQNVTLSCEQNLNHDAMYWYRQDPGQGLRLIYYSQIVNDFQKGDIAEGYSVSREKKESFPLTVTSAQKNPTAFYLCASSIFTEGNTEAFFGQGTRLTVV.

The gene calls are TRBV3-1 (or the pseudogene TRBV3-2) and TRBJ2-1; weak D call: TRBD1 (6 bases). V lost 4 bases to trimming and J lost 8 bases, with 12 bases between them. The CDR3 is made up of 13 amino acids. CDR1 LGHDT and CDR2 YNNKEL come from the germline V gene (reference sequence). The CDR3: CASSLTGRDEQFF. The CDR3 nucleotides are TGTGCCAGCAGCCTGACAGGTCGGGATGAGCAGTTCTTC.

The chain joins TRBV7-2 to TRBJ2-1, with 12 positions matching TRBD2. Germline V lookup: CDR1 SGHTA, CDR2 FQGNSA. Germline trimming cut 0 bases from V and 4 bases from J; bases unmatched to any gene: 10. The CDR3 consists of 19 residues. Here the CDR3 reads CASSLAVSSGGAGYNEQFF. CDR3 nucleotides: TGTGCCAGCAGCTTAGCGGTATCTAGCGGGGGGGCAGGGTACAATGAGCAGTTCTTC.

The rearrangement joins TRBV29-1 to TRBJ2-2; 7 nucleotides match TRBD2. This CDR3 is built from 15 residues. CDR1 is SQVTM, CDR2 ANQGSEA, per germline. The V gene end was trimmed by 4 bases and the J gene end by 4 bases; junction bases not matched to a gene: 9. CDR3 sequence reads: CSVVVGGFSTGELFF. The CDR3, as DNA: TGCAGCGTTGTAGTGGGGGGGTTTTCCACCGGGGAGCTGTTTTTT.

This clone is a singleton in its sample. The chain is built from TRBV18 and TRBJ2-3, with 11 bases that match TRBD1. Germline lookup yields CDR1 KGHSH and CDR2 LQKENI. With V trimmed by 2 bases and J by 2 bases, 6 bases remained unmatched. There are 17 residues in the CDR3. CDR3 sequence: CASSPKGQGVTTDTQYF. CDR3 DNA: TGTGCCAGCTCACCAAAGGGACAGGGGGTTACCACAGATACGCAGTATTTT.

The genes are TRBV27 and TRBJ2-5, with TRBD2 matching 8 bases. There are 16 residues in the CDR3. The J segment lost 7 bases and the V segment lost 2 bases, leaving 12 bases of the junction unmatched. Germline V gene sequence: CDR1 MNHEY, CDR2 SMNVEV (reference sequence). The CDR3 DNA reads TGTGCCAGCAGTTTAGTCCCGGGAGGGCCTTTGGGGACCCAGTACTTC. Translating it yields CASSLVPGGPLGTQYF.

J is TRBJ2-1 and V is TRBV4-1, with D unclear. The CDR3 is 13 residues long. From germline, CDR1 is MGHRA and CDR2 YSYEKL. V was pared by 0 bases and J by 4 bases, with 4 bases between. This chain's CDR3 is CASSQDSYNEQFF. DNA of the CDR3: TGCGCCAGCAGCCAAGACTCGTACAATGAGCAGTTCTTC.

This chain uses TRBV4-1 with TRBJ2-1; the match to TRBD2 covers 7 bases. The trim removed 0 bases at V and 6 bases at J, leaving 8 bases unmatched. Looked up from germline, CDR1 is MGHRA and CDR2 is YSYEKL. The CDR3 consists of 16 residues. CDR3: CASSQDEGAGVNEQFF. CDR3 nucleotide sequence: TGCGCCAGCAGCCAAGATGAGGGCGCGGGGGTCAATGAGCAGTTCTTC.

This chain links TRBV19 with TRBJ1-1; the D is unclear. Germline V CDR1 and CDR2: LNHDA, SQIVND (reference sequence). This CDR3 is 13 amino acids long. V was shortened by 1 base and J by 4 bases, with 7 bases between the two germline ends. In nucleotides, the CDR3 is TGTGCCAGTAGTATAGGAGGTAGCACTGAAGCTTTCTTT. Protein: CASSIGGSTEAFF.

The chain uses TRBV19 and TRBJ1-5, with 8 bases matching TRBD1. Germline V gene lookup returns CDR1 LNHDA and CDR2 SQIVND (reference sequence). J was trimmed by 7 bases and V by 2 bases; bases with no gene match: 4. The CDR3 is 14 amino acids. The CDR3, as DNA: TGTGCCAGTAGTATAACAGGGGGAATGCAGCCCCAGCATTTT. Translating gives CASSITGGMQPQHF.

The chain joins TRBV4-3 to TRBJ2-7; no reliable D call. Germline loops: CDR1 LGHNA, CDR2 YSLEER. V shed 2 bases and J shed 3 bases, with 14 bases lying between them. The CDR3 consists of 15 residues. The CDR3 coding sequence is TGCGCCAGCAGCCAATCATGGGCTTTCGACTACGAGCAGTACTTC. Translation gives CASSQSWAFDYEQYF.

V usage is TRBV5-1 and J usage is TRBJ2-3; 9 bases are a match to TRBD1. The CDR3 length is 16 residues. Germline V gene sequence: CDR1 SGHRS, CDR2 YFSETQ. Germline trimming cut 4 bases from V and 3 bases from J; bases unmatched to any gene: 9. This CDR3 reads CASSGGTGFQTDTQYF. Written as DNA, the CDR3 is TGCGCCAGCAGCGGTGGGACAGGGTTCCAGACAGATACGCAGTATTTT.

This clone was observed a few times. J is TRBJ1-2 and V is TRBV11-2, with D unclear. The length of the CDR3 is 12 residues. Germline assignment: CDR1 SGHAT and CDR2 FQNNGV. Trimming left V 3 bases short and J 3 bases short, with 5 bases between. The CDR3, as DNA: TGTGCCAGCAGCTTTTTAGACTATGGCTACACCTTC. It is translated as CASSFLDYGYTF.

The V and J genes are TRBV7-2 and TRBJ2-1, with 10 bases matching TRBD2. The germline V gene has CDR1 SGHTA and CDR2 FQGNSA. CDR3 size: 15 residues. Germline trimming cut 8 bases from V and 13 bases from J; bases unmatched to any gene: 17. The CDR3 bases are TGTGCCAGCGTCGAGCGGGGGGGCCGGTTCTTAGGACAGTTCTTC. It is translated as CASVERGGRFLGQFF.

A remark on this clone: The sample carries other DNA sequences with the same CDR3. The V call is TRBV19, the J call TRBJ1-1; D unclear. The V gene lost 3 bases and the J gene lost 4 bases, with 9 bases spanning the gap. CDR1 is LNHDA and CDR2 is SQIVND in the germline V gene (reference sequence). The CDR3 spans 13 residues. The CDR3 sequence is CASSIRGATEAFF. The DNA of the CDR3 is TGTGCCAGTAGTATTCGGGGAGCCACTGAAGCTTTCTTT.

The chain employs TRBV5-5 and TRBJ1-5, with TRBD1 matching 11 bases. CDR1 and CDR2 (germline): SGHKS, YYEKEE (reference sequence). The CDR3 has 15 residues. The ends lost 5 bases at V and 11 bases at J; junction bases unmatched: 12. The CDR3 loop is CASSTRDRGIQAQHF. For the CDR3, the DNA is TGTGCCAGCAGTACGCGGGACAGGGGGATTCAAGCCCAGCATTTT.

This rearrangement joins TRBV30 to TRBJ1-2; D may be TRBD1 (5 bases). There are 10 residues in the CDR3. Deletions cut 3 bases from V and 7 bases from J, with 6 bases between. Germline loops: CDR1 GTSNPN, CDR2 SVGIG (reference sequence). CDR3 sequence reads: CAWRGVGYTF. In DNA form, the CDR3 reads TGTGCCTGGAGAGGGGTTGGCTACACCTTC.

The chain has TRBV7-2 and TRBJ2-1, with D possibly matching TRBD2 (5 bases). Germline CDR1 reads SGHTA; CDR2 reads FQGNSA. The CDR3 runs 16 residues. Trimming shortened V by 1 base and J by 4 bases, and 14 bases separated the two germline ends. CDR3 in amino acids: CASSLDGGSVYNEQFF. The CDR3 DNA reads TGTGCCAGCAGCTTAGATGGCGGGTCAGTATACAATGAGCAGTTCTTC.

The chain uses TRBV3-1 (or the pseudogene TRBV3-2) and TRBJ2-1; 11 bases fit TRBD2. The J segment lost 4 bases and the V segment lost 5 bases, leaving 7 bases of the junction unmatched. From germline, CDR1 is LGHDT and CDR2 YNNKEL (reference sequence). The CDR3 totals 16 residues. For the CDR3, the DNA is TGTGCCAGCAGCATCTATAGCGGGAGGGTATACAATGAGCAGTTCTTC. Protein: CASSIYSGRVYNEQFF.

The V and J genes are TRBV6-6 and TRBJ1-6; 7 bases align to TRBD1. Germline assignment: CDR1 MNHNY and CDR2 SVGAGI (reference sequence). Unmatched junction bases numbered 5, after V lost 6 bases and J lost 6 bases. This CDR3 has 14 amino acids. The CDR3, as DNA: TGTGCCAGCAGCCGCGACAGGGCTAATTCACCCCTCCACTTT. Its protein is CASSRDRANSPLHF.

This rearrangement joins TRBV5-8 to TRBJ2-2; D is possibly TRBD1 (6 bases). Germline V gene data show CDR1 as SGHTS and CDR2 as YDEGEE. This CDR3 is built from 19 residues. Deletions cut 4 bases from V and 1 base from J, with 23 bases between. CDR3 in amino acids: CASSKLQYWTEQNTGELFF. Written as DNA, the CDR3 is TGTGCCAGCAGCAAATTGCAATATTGGACAGAGCAGAACACCGGGGAGCTGTTTTTT. The variable domain in full, with the rest retrieved from reference TRBV5-8 and TRBJ2-2, is EAGVTQSPTHLIKTRGQQATLRCSPISGHTSVYWYQQALGLGLQFLLWYDEGEERNRGNFPPRFSGRQFPNYSSELNVNALELEDSALYLCASSKLQYWTEQNTGELFFGEGSRLTVL.

The CDR3 DNA reads TGTGCCAGCAGGCCTAGACTAGCGAGCACAGATACGCAGTATTTT. Encoded protein: CASRPRLASTDTQYF. The chain carries TRBV7-2 and TRBJ2-3; 8 bases align to TRBD2. V was clipped by 6 bases and J by 0 bases; unmatched bases: 5. Germline loops: CDR1 SGHTA, CDR2 FQGNSA. The CDR3 spans 15 residues.

The V call is TRBV27, the J call TRBJ2-7, with D tentatively TRBD1 (6 bases). The V end lost 5 bases, the J end lost 6 bases, and 17 bases lay between the germline ends. The length of the CDR3 is 14 residues. Germline lookup yields CDR1 MNHEY and CDR2 SMNVEV (reference sequence). The CDR3 DNA follows: TGTGCCAGCAGTCTCATACCCGGGACAACCGAGCAGTACTTC. This gives the protein CASSLIPGTTEQYF.